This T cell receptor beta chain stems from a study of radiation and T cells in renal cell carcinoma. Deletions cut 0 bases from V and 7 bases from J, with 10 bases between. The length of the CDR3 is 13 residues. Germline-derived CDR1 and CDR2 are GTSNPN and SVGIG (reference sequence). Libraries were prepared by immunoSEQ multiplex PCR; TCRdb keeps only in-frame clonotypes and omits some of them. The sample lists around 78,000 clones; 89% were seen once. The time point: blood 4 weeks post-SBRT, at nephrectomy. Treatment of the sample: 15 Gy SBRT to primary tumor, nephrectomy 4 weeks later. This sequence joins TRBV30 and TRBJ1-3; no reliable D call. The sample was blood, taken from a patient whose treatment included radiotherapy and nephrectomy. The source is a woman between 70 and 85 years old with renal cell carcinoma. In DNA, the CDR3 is TGTGCCTGGAGTGTACGATCTAGTAACACCATATATTTT. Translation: CAWSVRSSNTIYF.